These 21 T cell receptor beta chains were sequenced from one sample in a study of immune heterogeneity within non-small cell lung tumors. Template material comprised bulk tumor genomic DNA at 550 to 650 ng per sample. During surgery, each primary tumor gave multiple biopsies spaced as far apart as possible. Surgery that was curative in intent was performed on patients with untreated, newly diagnosed non-small cell lung cancer. Multiplex PCR with 32 V and 13 J primers amplified TCR beta CDR3. TCRdb itself ran the multiplex PCR reads through MiXCR, one entry per CDR3 protein. The data show approximately 21,000 distinct CDR3 sequences, with around 30% seen just once and less than 4.5% held by the top ten. Sequencing was carried out using lung tumor tissue. The receptors were sampled from a man aged 40-49 years with non-small cell lung cancer.

This clonotype came up a few times. CDR3 DNA: TGTGCCAGCAGCCAAGAGTGGCAGGGCGGCCAGCCCCAGCATTTT. Translated: CASSQEWQGGQPQHF. V gene TRBV4-2 combines with J gene TRBJ1-5, with D possibly matching TRBD1 (5 bases). In germline, CDR1 is LGHNA, CDR2 YNFKEQ. Deletions cut 0 bases from V and 7 bases from J, with 13 bases between. CDR3 length equals 15 residues.

The V and J genes are TRBV27 and TRBJ2-2; no firm D call. Germline-derived CDR1 and CDR2 are MNHEY and SMNVEV (reference sequence). The CDR3 has 10 amino acids. V shed 8 bases and J shed 15 bases, with 13 bases lying between them. The CDR3 spells CASGNPRLFF. CDR3 bases: TGTGCCAGCGGCAATCCTAGGTTGTTTTTT.

This clonotype was observed a few times. The chain links TRBV7-2 to TRBJ2-1; 7 positions match TRBD2. The CDR3 has 17 residues. CDR1 and CDR2 from the germline V gene are SGHTA and FQGNSA. The V segment lost 4 bases and the J segment 5 bases; nucleotides outside the gene matches: 14. CDR3 nucleotides: TGTGCCAGCAGCTCCGGAGGGGAGGGGTTTGGCAACAATGAGCAGTTCTTC. Translation: CASSSGGEGFGNNEQFF.

This clonotype is medium-sized. This chain links TRBV3-1 with TRBJ1-2, with D perhaps TRBD1 (6 bases). CDR3 length equals 15 residues. Germline V gene data show CDR1 as LGHDT and CDR2 as YNNKEL (reference sequence). Trimming took off 4 bases at V and 4 bases at J, with 16 bases between the two ends. CDR3 in amino acids: CASSPGVGDRYGYTF. CDR3 bases: TGTGCCAGCAGCCCAGGGGTCGGAGACCGCTATGGCTACACCTTC.

The sample holds a few counts of this clonotype. In nucleotides, the CDR3 is TGTGCCAGTCTGGGTACGGGGCGTTGGGGTCAGCCCCAGCATTTT. It translates to CASLGTGRWGQPQHF. The chain recombines TRBV19 with TRBJ1-5; perhaps TRBD1 as D (5 bases). The V end lost 8 bases, the J end lost 6 bases, and 20 bases lay between the germline ends. CDR1 LNHDA and CDR2 SQIVND come from the germline V gene (reference sequence). This CDR3 contains 15 residues.

A note on this clonotype: This clone may be a read error of a much larger clone one base away. The gene calls are TRBV3-1 and TRBJ2-7; D gene unclear. This CDR3 region has 12 residues. Germline V gene lookup returns CDR1 LGHDT and CDR2 YNNKEL (reference sequence). CDR3 protein: CANSQASYEQYF. The CDR3 DNA reads TGTGCCAACAGCCAGGCCAGCTACGAGCAGTACTTC.

This clonotype has more than one count but fewer than ten. V is TRBV9 and J is TRBJ2-7, with 7 bases identical to TRBD2. The V gene end was trimmed by 5 bases and the J gene end by 2 bases; junction bases not matched to a gene: 7. CDR3 length equals 14 residues. Germline V gene sequence: CDR1 SGDLS, CDR2 YYNGEE. The CDR3 spells CASSDGRTPYEQYF. For the CDR3, the DNA is TGTGCCAGCAGTGACGGGAGGACACCCTACGAGCAGTACTTC.

Of note for this clonotype: One end of the junction varies from germline; a read error may be responsible. The chain joins TRBV12-3 or TRBV12-4 to TRBJ1-2; D is perhaps TRBD1 (6 bases). The CDR3 contains 15 residues. CDR3 nucleotide sequence: TGTGCCAGCAGTCAACAGGGAATGGAAGCCTATGGCTACATCTTC. Translating gives CASSQQGMEAYGYIF.

The chain carries TRBV20-1 and TRBJ2-2; TRBD1 matches at 11 bases. CDR3 length: 14 residues. Germline trimming cut 3 bases from V and 15 bases from J; bases unmatched to any gene: 12. Germline V gene sequence: CDR1 DFQATT, CDR2 SNEGSKA (reference sequence). The CDR3 spells CSASGQGAIRRMFF. DNA for the CDR3: TGCAGTGCTAGTGGACAGGGGGCGATTCGTAGGATGTTTTTT.

The gene calls are TRBV7-2 and TRBJ1-6; D is unresolved. CDR3 length: 13 amino acids. V lost 5 bases to trimming and J lost 2 bases, with 4 bases between them. Germline V gene sequence: CDR1 SGHTA, CDR2 FQGNSA. The CDR3 loop is CASSPTYNSPLHF. As DNA, the CDR3 is TGTGCCAGCAGCCCCACCTATAATTCACCCCTCCACTTT.

This rearrangement joins TRBV2 to TRBJ2-1; D might be TRBD1 (6 bases). Germline V CDR1 and CDR2: SNHLY, FYNNEI. Trimming cost V 10 bases and J 5 bases, with 27 bases left between them. This CDR3 region has 17 residues. The CDR3: CATKPTPGHPRDNEQFF. CDR3 DNA sequence: TGTGCCACAAAACCAACTCCGGGACACCCCCGCGACAATGAGCAGTTCTTC.

This clonotype came up a few times. The chain combines TRBV4-3 with TRBJ2-7; D call uncertain. This CDR3 has 16 residues. V lost 0 bases to trimming and J lost 4 bases, with 16 bases between them. Germline V gives CDR1 LGHNA, CDR2 YSLEER. This CDR3 reads CASSQETTRSLYEQYF. The CDR3 DNA follows: TGCGCCAGCAGCCAAGAAACTACCCGATCTTTATACGAGCAGTACTTC.

This clonotype was seen only a few times. The rearrangement joins TRBV6-1 to TRBJ2-2, with 7 bases lining up with TRBD2. The CDR3 length is 13 residues. CDR1 is MNHNS, CDR2 SASEGT, per germline. After removal of 8 bases from V and 6 bases from J, the junction contained 6 bases not matched to a gene. This chain's CDR3 is CASWGGRSGELFF. CDR3 bases: TGTGCCAGCTGGGGGGGACGGTCCGGGGAGCTGTTTTTT.

The chain couples TRBV3-1 to TRBJ2-3, with D possibly called TRBD1 or TRBD2 (5 bases each). Between the trimmed V and J ends, which lost 6 bases and 0 bases, there was a span of 16 bases. This CDR3 comprises 16 residues. Germline V gene data show CDR1 as LGHDT and CDR2 as YNNKEL (reference sequence). CDR3 in DNA: TGTGCCAGCAGTCGGGGCTCGATCTATAGCACAGATACGCAGTATTTT. Translating it yields CASSRGSIYSTDTQYF.

The chain links TRBV2 to TRBJ2-3; D remains ambiguous. The germline V gene encodes CDR1 SNHLY and CDR2 FYNNEI. The CDR3 extends over 13 amino acids. V lost 2 bases, J lost 8 bases, and 11 bases lay in between. CDR3 protein: CASSERAIGTQYF. The CDR3 DNA reads as TGTGCCAGCAGTGAAAGAGCAATCGGTACGCAGTATTTT.

This clonotype was counted a few times. The rearrangement uses TRBV20-1 and TRBJ1-1; D might be TRBD1 (6 bases). Trimming removed 5 bases from V and 1 base from J, with 14 bases in between. The CDR3 has 14 residues. The germline V gene encodes CDR1 DFQATT and CDR2 SNEGSKA (reference sequence). CDR3 sequence: CSAARTGANTEAFF. The CDR3 bases are TGCAGTGCTGCCCGGACGGGGGCGAACACTGAAGCTTTCTTT.

In this sample, this clonotype turned up a few times. The rearrangement joins TRBV20-1 to TRBJ2-7; the match to TRBD2 covers 12 bases. Losses at the gene ends were 3 bases for V and 2 bases for J; bases not matched to a gene: 11. The CDR3 extends over 17 amino acids. CDR1 is DFQATT, CDR2 SNEGSKA, per germline (reference sequence). The chain's CDR3 is CSARAPGLAGSPYEQYF. The CDR3 nucleotides read TGCAGTGCTAGGGCGCCGGGACTAGCGGGCAGCCCCTACGAGCAGTACTTC.

By share of the sample, this clonotype is medium-sized. The chain couples TRBV11-3 to TRBJ2-7; 7 bases map to TRBD2. The CDR3 has 15 residues. After removal of 5 bases from V and 0 bases from J, the junction contained 7 bases not matched to a gene. Per germline, CDR1 SGHNT and CDR2 YENEEA. The CDR3 DNA is TGTGCCAGCAGCCCGGCCGGGACTATCTCCTACGAGCAGTACTTC. Its protein product is CASSPAGTISYEQYF. The variable domain in full, completed from reference TRBV11-3 and TRBJ2-7, reads EAGVVQSPRYKIIEKKQPVAFWCNPISGHNTLYWYLQNLGQGPELLIRYENEEAVDDSQLPKDRFSAERLKGVDSTLKIQPAELGDSAVYLCASSPAGTISYEQYFGPGTRLTVT.

Relative to its sample, this clonotype is medium-sized. This chain links TRBV6-1 with TRBJ2-1; TRBD1 might be the D (6 bases). The CDR3 contains 16 residues. The V end lost 5 bases, the J end lost 0 bases, and 14 bases lay between the germline ends. Germline V gives CDR1 MNHNS, CDR2 SASEGT. CDR3 sequence reads: CASSLQGPSSYNEQFF. The CDR3 DNA reads as TGTGCCAGCAGTCTTCAGGGGCCTAGCTCCTACAATGAGCAGTTCTTC.

As to this clonotype: This may arise from a read error, as a much more abundant clone is one base away. The chain is built from TRBV6-2 or TRBV6-3 and TRBJ1-1; D is undetermined. The CDR3 has 11 amino acids. The V end lost 11 bases, the J end lost 3 bases, and 10 bases lay between the germline ends. CDR1 and CDR2 (germline): MNHEY, SVGEGT. The CDR3 DNA reads as TGTGCCCGCGGGAGCTACACTGAAGCTTTCTTT. This translates into CARGSYTEAFF.

This chain links TRBV24-1 with TRBJ2-3; 7 bases are shared with TRBD2. After removal of 5 bases from V and 1 base from J, the junction contained 8 bases not matched to a gene. The CDR3 is 16 amino acids. Germline V CDR1 and CDR2: KGHDR, SFDVKD. CDR3 sequence: CATSASSGWGTDTQYF. In DNA, the CDR3 is TGTGCCACCAGTGCCTCTAGCGGCTGGGGCACAGATACGCAGTATTTT.